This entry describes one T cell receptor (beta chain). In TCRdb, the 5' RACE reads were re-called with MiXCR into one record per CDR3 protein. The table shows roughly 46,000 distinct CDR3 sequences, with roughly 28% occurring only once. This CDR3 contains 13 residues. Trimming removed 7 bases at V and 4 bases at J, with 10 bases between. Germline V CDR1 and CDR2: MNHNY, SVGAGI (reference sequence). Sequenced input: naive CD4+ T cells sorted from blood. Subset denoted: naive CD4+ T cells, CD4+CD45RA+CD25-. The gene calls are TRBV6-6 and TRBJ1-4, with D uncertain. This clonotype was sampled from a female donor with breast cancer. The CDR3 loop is CASTRENNEKLFF. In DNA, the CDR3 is TGTGCCAGCACCCGAGAAAATAATGAAAAACTGTTTTTT.